A selection of T cell receptor beta chains follows, all from one sample in a study of blood T cells in healthy people across ages. TCRdb called the 5' RACE reads again in MiXCR, with one record for every CDR3 protein. The sample comprises 350,000 to 450,000 distinct CDR3 sequences, about half of which are singletons, and under 65% rests with the top ten. Sequenced input: blood. The receptors were gathered from a man between 60 and 75 years old in good health. Each CDR3 is given with its conserved first and last residue. D genes are given only for firm matches. The size field is filled for only some rows; it gives once, few, many or a size class.

v_call	clone_size	j_call	d_call	cdr3_aa	cdr3_nt
TRBV7-9	NA	TRBJ2-7	NA	CASSLALGTGYEQYF	TGTGCCAGCAGCTTAGCACTAGGGACTGGATACGAGCAGTACTTC
TRBV27	few	TRBJ1-2	TRBD1	CASRRTGKLYGYTF	TGTGCCAGCAGGAGGACAGGGAAGTTATACGGCTACACCTTC
TRBV7-2	few	TRBJ2-7	NA	CASSLFHAGRGARSSYEQYF	TGTGCCAGCAGCTTATTTCACGCGGGCAGGGGAGCGCGGAGCTCCTACGAGCAGTACTTC
TRBV18	NA	TRBJ2-7	NA	CASSLETGPYEQYF	TGTGCCAGCTCACTGGAGACAGGTCCCTACGAGCAGTACTTC
TRBV29-1	NA	TRBJ2-7	TRBD1	CSVKTGGSEQYF	TGCAGCGTGAAGACAGGGGGCTCCGAGCAGTACTTC
TRBV6-2/TRBV6-3	NA	TRBJ2-7	TRBD1	CATGQGASYEQYF	TGTGCCACCGGACAGGGGGCATCCTACGAGCAGTACTTC
TRBV7-2	NA	TRBJ1-2	NA	CASNLGGGGYTF	TGTGCCAGCAACTTAGGTGGGGGTGGCTACACCTTC
TRBV5-1	NA	TRBJ2-1	TRBD2	CASKNAGGPANEQFF	TGCGCCAGCAAGAACGCGGGAGGGCCAGCTAATGAGCAGTTCTTC
TRBV7-2	NA	TRBJ2-3	NA	CASSPQTRPRASTDTQYF	TGTGCCAGCAGCCCACAAACTCGACCCCGTGCTAGCACAGATACGCAGTATTTT
TRBV20-1	NA	TRBJ2-1	NA	CSVWEVGLNNEQFF	TGCAGTGTGTGGGAAGTCGGACTGAACAATGAGCAGTTCTTC
TRBV6-2/TRBV6-3	NA	TRBJ2-1	NA	CASILPLSGEQFF	TGTGCCAGCATTTTACCCTTGTCGGGTGAGCAGTTCTTC
TRBV7-3	many	TRBJ2-3	NA	CASSLGTQPDTQYF	TGTGCCAGCAGCCTCGGGACTCAACCAGATACGCAGTATTTT
TRBV20-1	few	TRBJ2-1	NA	CSARDLGSRYNEQFF	TGCAGTGCTAGAGATCTGGGCTCACGCTACAATGAGCAGTTCTTC
TRBV20-1	NA	TRBJ2-7	TRBD1	CSALPGQDPYEQYF	TGCAGTGCGCTCCCGGGACAGGACCCCTACGAGCAGTACTTC
TRBV20-1	NA	TRBJ1-1	NA	CSASRQANTEAFF	TGCAGTGCTAGCCGCCAGGCGAACACTGAAGCTTTCTTT
TRBV29-1	NA	TRBJ2-5	TRBD1	CSGCPGTGRETQYF	TGCAGCGGTTGTCCCGGGACAGGCCGGGAGACCCAGTACTTC
TRBV9	few	TRBJ2-3	TRBD2	CASSVDVAGVGTQYF	TGTGCCAGCAGCGTAGATGTGGCGGGAGTTGGTACGCAGTATTTT
TRBV28	few	TRBJ2-7	NA	CASSFGGGIRYEQYF	TGTGCCAGCAGTTTTGGCGGCGGGATAAGGTACGAGCAGTACTTC
TRBV12-5	NA	TRBJ1-2	TRBD1	CASGLVHGTGRNYGYTF	TGTGCAAGTGGTTTGGTACATGGGACAGGGAGGAACTATGGCTACACCTTC
TRBV11-2	NA	TRBJ2-4	NA	CASSLRLLWSSTVLAKNIQYF	TGTGCCAGCAGCTTAAGGCTGTTGTGGTCGTCGACAGTTCTAGCCAAAAACATTCAGTACTTC
TRBV6-1	many	TRBJ1-4	NA	CASSELTGDNEKLFF	TGTGCCAGCAGTGAGCTGACAGGTGATAATGAAAAACTGTTTTTT
TRBV6-2/TRBV6-3	NA	TRBJ2-7	TRBD1	CASRRTGKRYEQYF	TGTGCCAGCAGGCGGACAGGGAAGCGGTACGAGCAGTACTTC
TRBV20-1	NA	TRBJ2-5	NA	CSARDAGSGETQYF	TGCAGTGCTAGAGACGCGGGGAGTGGAGAGACCCAGTACTTC
TRBV29-1	NA	TRBJ2-4	NA	CSVEGSTDIQYF	TGCAGCGTTGAGGGAAGCACGGACATTCAGTACTTC
TRBV20-1	NA	TRBJ2-7	NA	CSAIEQYF	TGCAGTGCTATCGAGCAGTACTTC
TRBV20-1	NA	TRBJ1-5	NA	CSAEGGHLGNQPQHF	TGCAGTGCAGAGGGTGGGCACCTCGGCAATCAGCCCCAGCATTTT
TRBV7-2	NA	TRBJ1-5	NA	CASSLVAGARRQPQHF	TGTGCCAGCAGCTTAGTAGCAGGGGCCCGGCGGCAGCCCCAGCATTTT
TRBV7-2	NA	TRBJ2-7	TRBD2	CASSSWTSGRVHEQYF	TGTGCCAGCAGCTCGTGGACTAGCGGGAGGGTCCACGAGCAGTACTTC
TRBV6-2/TRBV6-3	NA	TRBJ2-4	NA	CASRQGGAENIQYF	TGTGCCAGCAGACAGGGGGGGGCGGAAAACATTCAGTACTTC
TRBV20-1	NA	TRBJ2-7	NA	CSARMAGLTYEQYF	TGCAGTGCTAGAATGGCAGGGTTAACCTACGAGCAGTACTTC
TRBV3-1	NA	TRBJ2-4	NA	CASSQEQGNIQYF	TGTGCCAGCAGCCAGGAGCAGGGGAACATTCAGTACTTC
TRBV10-3	NA	TRBJ2-7	TRBD1	CAISVDRGRAEQYF	TGTGCCATCAGTGTCGACAGGGGGCGAGCAGAGCAGTACTTC
TRBV4-1	few	TRBJ1-6	NA	CASSQLDMLVNNSPLHF	TGCGCCAGCAGCCAACTAGACATGTTAGTGAATAATTCACCCCTCCACTTT
TRBV18	NA	TRBJ2-7	TRBD2	CASSGTSYEQYF	TGTGCCAGCTCCGGGACTAGCTACGAGCAGTACTTC
TRBV30	NA	TRBJ1-2	NA	CAWRQVPNYGYTF	TGTGCCTGGAGACAGGTCCCTAACTATGGCTACACCTTC
TRBV7-9	NA	TRBJ2-7	TRBD2	CASSKSPGLAGDYEQYF	TGTGCCAGCAGCAAGTCACCGGGACTAGCGGGAGACTACGAGCAGTACTTC
TRBV29-1	NA	TRBJ2-5	TRBD2	CSVPGWAGEGQETQYF	TGCAGCGTTCCCGGTTGGGCGGGAGAGGGCCAAGAGACCCAGTACTTC
TRBV5-1	few	TRBJ2-6	NA	CASSLAPGISGANVLTF	TGCGCCAGCAGCTTGGCCCCTGGGATCTCCGGGGCCAACGTCCTGACTTTC
TRBV6-1	NA	TRBJ2-5	TRBD2	CASSETSGGRETQYF	TGTGCCAGCAGTGAAACTAGCGGGGGGAGAGAGACCCAGTACTTC
TRBV24-1	NA	TRBJ1-2	NA	CATSDLSRTYGYTF	TGTGCCACCAGTGATTTGTCTCGAACCTATGGTTACACCTTC
TRBV20-1	NA	TRBJ1-6	NA	CSAPGSPLHF	TGCAGTGCTCCAGGATCACCCCTCCACTTT
TRBV7-2	few	TRBJ2-1	TRBD2	CASSFTSGGYNEQFF	TGTGCCAGCAGCTTCACGAGCGGGGGTTACAATGAGCAGTTCTTC
TRBV4-3	NA	TRBJ2-3	NA	CASSQRGSSDTQYF	TGCGCCAGCAGCCAACGGGGGTCATCAGATACGCAGTATTTT
TRBV4-3	once	TRBJ2-1	TRBD2	CASSHEGGPVYNEQFF	TGCGCCAGCAGCCATGAGGGAGGGCCGGTTTATAATGAGCAGTTCTTC
TRBV21-1	once	TRBJ2-3	NA	CASRQDTQYF	TGTGCCAGCAGACAAGATACGCAGTATTTT
TRBV20-1	few	TRBJ2-7	TRBD2	CSAREGAGENNEQYF	TGCAGTGCTAGAGAAGGAGCGGGGGAGAACAATGAGCAGTACTTC
TRBV27	few	TRBJ1-2	NA	CASRPSESLYGYTF	TGTGCCAGCAGGCCCTCCGAGTCACTTTATGGCTACACCTTC
TRBV6-5	NA	TRBJ2-3	NA	CASRDAGGGTDTQYF	TGTGCCAGCAGAGACGCTGGCGGAGGCACAGATACGCAGTATTTT
TRBV28	NA	TRBJ1-4	NA	CASSFIREKLFF	TGTGCCAGCAGTTTTATCCGGGAAAAACTGTTTTTT
TRBV28	few	TRBJ2-5	NA	CASSAYSGQLQETQYF	TGTGCCAGCAGTGCATATTCGGGGCAGCTCCAAGAGACCCAGTACTTC
TRBV27	NA	TRBJ2-3	NA	CASSSRQYSTDTQYF	TGTGCCAGCAGTTCCCGACAGTATAGCACAGATACGCAGTATTTT
TRBV9	few	TRBJ2-7	NA	CASSVVAESSYEQYF	TGTGCCAGCAGCGTAGTAGCCGAGAGCTCCTACGAGCAGTACTTC